What follows are 25 T cell receptor beta chains derived from one specimen sequenced in a study of T cell clonality in common variable immunodeficiency. Sequencing was performed with immunoSEQ multiplex PCR; in TCRdb, only in-frame clones are kept and a portion is missing. The data show 30,000 or so clones, with none appearing a single time. Sequenced sample: peripheral blood mononuclear cells. These TCRs come from a person aged 18-69 years in good health.

This clone was seen ten or more times. Read coverage stops 3 residues before the CDR3 terminus; the germline J gene supplies the remainder. The gene calls are TRBV5-1 and TRBJ2-3, with a weak D call TRBD1 (6 bases). Germline CDR1 reads SGHRS; CDR2 reads YFSETQ. This CDR3 comprises 15 residues. The V and J ends lost 4 bases and 2 bases respectively, with 14 bases between them. The CDR3 loop is CASSPPTGTTDTQYF. The sequenced part of the CDR3 DNA is TGCGCCAGCAGCCCCCCGACAGGAACCACAGATACG.

The part of the CDR3 DNA that was read is TGTGCCAGCAGCAAACGAGCGGGAGATACC. Translating gives CASSKRAGDT. The full CDR3 is CASSKRAGDTYTF. The J gene is TRBJ1-2, the V gene TRBV7-3; D is unresolved. With the read ending 3 residues before the CDR3 end, the germline J gene is used to fill in that end. Germline V CDR1 and CDR2: SGHTA, FQGTGA. The CDR3 has 13 amino acids.

This clone occurred a few times. The CDR3 extends 3 residues past the end of the read, so its final part is completed from the germline J gene. The genes are TRBV20-1 and TRBJ2-3, with 12 bases that match TRBD1. This CDR3 comprises 16 residues. Germline loops: CDR1 DFQATT, CDR2 SNEGSKA (reference sequence). CDR3: CSATETGTGGGQPQYF. The part of the CDR3 DNA that was read is TGCAGTGCTACTGAAACCGGGACAGGGGGCGGGCAGCCG.

This clone was picked up many times. Read sequence stops 3 residues before the CDR3 end, and the germline J gene provides the missing end. The chain has TRBV20-1 and TRBJ1-6, with D perhaps matching TRBD1 (6 bases). The CDR3 sequence is 16 residues long. CDR1 is DFQATT, CDR2 SNEGSKA, per germline (reference sequence). Trimming stripped 0 bases from V and 2 bases from J, with 11 bases between. CDR3 sequence: CSARDGGQAYNSPLHF. The part of the CDR3 DNA that was read is TGCAGTGCTAGAGATGGGGGCCAGGCCTATAATTCACCC.

In regard to this clone: With the read ending 3 residues before the CDR3 end, the germline J gene is used to fill in that end. The chain couples TRBV18 to TRBJ1-1; possibly TRBD1 for D (6 bases). Germline assignment: CDR1 KGHSH and CDR2 LQKENI. This CDR3 spans 16 amino acids. V was clipped by 0 bases and J by 0 bases, with 11 bases between them. CDR3 DNA (partial): TGTGCCAGCTCACCACCGAACAGGGCCATGAACACTGAA. Translating it yields CASSPPNRAMNTE. The CDR3 in full is CASSPPNRAMNTEAFF.

This clone was detected many times. The DNA ends 3 residues before the CDR3 does, and the rest of the CDR3 is filled in from the germline J gene. V is TRBV2 and J is TRBJ1-1; 10 bases fit TRBD1. The CDR3 contains 14 residues. The germline V gene encodes CDR1 SNHLY and CDR2 FYNNEI. Losses at the gene ends were 1 base for V and 4 bases for J; bases not matched to a gene: 0. CDR3 DNA (partial): TGTGCCAGCAGTGAAGGGACAGGGGGCACTGAA. Protein: CASSEGTGGTE. The entire CDR3 sequence reads CASSEGTGGTEAFF. Drawing the rest from reference TRBV2 and TRBJ1-1, the complete variable domain is EPEVTQTPSHQVTQMGQEVILRCVPISNHLYFYWYRQILGQKVEFLVSFYNNEISEKSEIFDDQFSVERPDGSNFTLKIRSTKLEDSAMYFCASSEGTGGTEAFFGQGTRLTVV.

This clone occurred many times. The CDR3 is cut off 3 residues early in the read; its end comes from the germline J gene. The rearrangement uses TRBV19 and TRBJ1-2; a possible D gene is TRBD1 (5 bases). Trimming took 7 bases from V and 0 from J, leaving 12 bases between them. Germline CDR1 is LNHDA and CDR2 is SQIVND (reference sequence). The CDR3 runs to 14 residues. The CDR3 DNA, read in part, is TGTGCCAGTAACCGCGTAGGGGCTAACTATGGC. Encoded protein: CASNRVGANYG. The complete CDR3 sequence is CASNRVGANYGYTF.

This clone was counted a few times. The CDR3 end is not reached by the read, which stops 3 residues before it; the germline J gene fills it in. The chain links TRBV5-1 to TRBJ2-3; 11 bases are shared with TRBD1. CDR1 and CDR2 from the germline V gene are SGHRS and YFSETQ. The CDR3 length is 17 residues. Incomplete CDR3 DNA: TGCGCCAGCAGCTTAGGGACAGGGGGAAATAGCAATCAGCCG. Translation: CASSLGTGGNSNQP. The complete CDR3 sequence is CASSLGTGGNSNQPQYF.

This clone was counted at least ten times. The CDR3 is cut off 3 residues early in the read; its end comes from the germline J gene. The chain employs TRBV20-1 and TRBJ1-5, with 9 positions matching TRBD1. The V gene's germline CDR1 is DFQATT and CDR2 SNEGSKA (reference sequence). The CDR3 extends over 14 amino acids. Trimming removed 1 base from V and 5 bases from J; junction bases left unmatched: 3. The sequenced part of the CDR3 DNA is TGCAGTGCTAGAGGGGACAGGGAGTATCAGCCC. Protein sequence: CSARGDREYQP. The complete CDR3 reads CSARGDREYQPQHF.

At least ten counts were recorded for this clone. Read sequence stops 3 residues before the CDR3 end, and the germline J gene provides the missing end. This sequence joins TRBV2 and TRBJ2-1; D gene ambiguous. Trimming removed 5 bases from V and 3 bases from J, with 2 bases in between. This CDR3 comprises 11 residues. Germline V gene data show CDR1 as SNHLY and CDR2 as FYNNEI. The covered CDR3 bases are TGTGCCAGCAGTTACTACAATGAG. Translating gives CASSYYNE. The entire CDR3 protein reads CASSYYNEQFF.

This clone was seen only a few times. The read terminates 3 residues before the CDR3 end, so the remaining end is supplied by the germline J gene. The chain uses TRBV18 and TRBJ1-2, with 7 nucleotides matching TRBD1. This CDR3 has 15 amino acids. The germline gives CDR1 KGHSH, CDR2 LQKENI. The CDR3 protein is CASSRNRVGTDTYTF. Incomplete CDR3 DNA: TGTGCCAGCTCACGAAACAGGGTTGGGACAGATACC.

This clone has at least ten counts. The read is 3 residues too short to cover the CDR3 end, so that end is filled in from the germline J gene. The gene calls are TRBV5-1 and TRBJ1-4; a possible D gene is TRBD1 (5 bases). Trimming left V 4 bases short and J 8 bases short, with 18 bases between. The CDR3 has 15 amino acids. Germline-derived CDR1 and CDR2 are SGHRS and YFSETQ. The DNA read from the CDR3 is TGCGCCAGCAGCCGAACAGGACCCCCTAGGGAAAAA. Amino acid sequence: CASSRTGPPREK. The whole CDR3 sequence is CASSRTGPPREKLFF.

This clone showed up many times. The CDR3 end falls 3 residues outside the read, so it is completed with the germline J gene. The chain carries TRBV19 and TRBJ2-4, with 8 bases lining up with TRBD1. The CDR3 spans 13 residues. V lost 6 bases, J lost 6 bases, and 4 bases stayed unmatched. Germline lookup yields CDR1 LNHDA and CDR2 SQIVND (reference sequence). The CDR3 sequence: CASSRGRGNIQYF. The CDR3 DNA, read in part, is TGTGCCAGTAGCAGGGGGCGGGGAAACATT.

This clone occurred many times. The read ends 3 residues early relative to the CDR3; the germline J gene fills the gap. The chain recombines TRBV18 with TRBJ1-5; weak D call: TRBD1 (5 bases). The length of the CDR3 is 15 residues. Germline-derived CDR1 and CDR2 are KGHSH and LQKENI. V lost 4 bases and J lost 6, with 16 bases in between. CDR3 protein: CASSRDDRTGQPQHF. CDR3 DNA, as far as it was read: TGTGCCAGCTCACGGGATGACAGAACCGGTCAGCCC.

This clone was recorded a few times. The read ends 3 residues early relative to the CDR3; the germline J gene fills the gap. The chain links TRBV7-9 to TRBJ2-6; 11 bases map to TRBD2. The CDR3 covers 14 residues. Germline loops: CDR1 SEHNR, CDR2 FQNEAQ (reference sequence). CDR3 region: CASSPRLAGGLLTF. Partial CDR3 DNA: TGTGCCAGCAGCCCGAGGCTAGCGGGAGGCCTC.

In this sample, this clone turned up many times. The read comes to an end 3 residues before the CDR3 does, leaving the germline J gene to fill in the end. The V gene is TRBV20-1, the J gene TRBJ1-4; tentative D call: TRBD1 (5 bases). Trimming removed 2 bases at V and 4 bases at J, with 11 bases between. CDR3 size: 14 residues. CDR1 is DFQATT, CDR2 SNEGSKA, per germline (reference sequence). The covered CDR3 bases are TGCAGTGCTAGACGGGTGGGGGGTAATGAAAAA. Translated, it gives CSARRVGGNEK. The entire CDR3 protein is CSARRVGGNEKLFF.

This clone was counted many times. The read ends 3 residues before the CDR3 terminus; that terminus is restored from the germline J gene. The chain uses TRBV20-1 and TRBJ2-1; TRBD1 matches at 11 bases. Per the germline V gene, CDR1 is DFQATT and CDR2 is SNEGSKA (reference sequence). CDR3 size: 15 residues. Trimming took 0 bases from V and 7 from J; bases not matched to a gene: 5. CDR3 DNA (partial): TGCAGTGCTAGAGATGGACAGGGGGCATGGAATGAG. Its protein is CSARDGQGAWNE. The complete CDR3 protein is CSARDGQGAWNEQFF.

This clone was seen ten or more times. The sequenced fragment ends 3 residues before the CDR3 boundary, so the rest is inferred from the germline J gene. The chain has TRBV13 and TRBJ2-2; unclear D gene. V was trimmed by 5 bases and J by 5 bases, leaving 9 bases between them. This CDR3 spans 13 amino acids. Germline V gene data show CDR1 as PRHDT and CDR2 as FYEKMQ (reference sequence). The CDR3 sequence is CASSPRKTGELFF. The CDR3 bases that were read are TGTGCCAGCAGCCCTAGAAAAACCGGGGAG.

This clone was detected many times. Read data end 3 residues before the CDR3 end; the end is taken from the germline J gene. V and J are TRBV4-2 and TRBJ2-7; a possible D gene is TRBD1 (6 bases). The CDR3 consists of 16 residues. Deletions cut 0 bases from V and 2 bases from J, with 14 bases between. Looked up from germline, CDR1 is LGHNA and CDR2 is YNFKEQ. Partial CDR3 DNA: TGTGCCAGCAGCCAAGAAGCAGGGGCTGTCACCTACGAG. This codes for CASSQEAGAVTYE. The full CDR3 protein is CASSQEAGAVTYEQYF.

Many counts were recorded for this clone. Here the CDR3 reads CASSPGTAGQETQYF. The sequenced CDR3 bases are TGTGCCAGCAGTCCCGGGACAGCTGGCCAAGAGACC. The chain combines TRBV2 with TRBJ2-5; 7 bases are a match to TRBD1. The read comes to an end 3 residues before the CDR3 does, leaving the germline J gene to fill in the end. The V and J ends lost 5 bases and 1 base, in that order; junction bases with no gene match: 7. The CDR3 extends over 15 amino acids. The germline CDR1 and CDR2 sequences are SNHLY and FYNNEI.

The table lists this clone with many counts. The observed sequence ends 3 residues before the CDR3 terminus, with the missing tail filled in from the germline J gene. This chain links TRBV20-1 with TRBJ2-3; D gene uncertain. CDR1 and CDR2 from the germline V gene are DFQATT and SNEGSKA (reference sequence). The CDR3 spans 14 residues. V dropped 3 bases and J dropped 0 bases, with 10 bases sitting between them. CDR3 DNA (partial): TGCAGTGCTAGGGGCCTGGAGAGCACAGATACG. Its translation: CSARGLESTDT. The CDR3 in its entirety is CSARGLESTDTQYF.

This clone was counted many times. CDR3: CASSSGLAGGQETQYF. Incomplete CDR3 DNA: TGTGCCAGCAGCTCCGGACTAGCGGGGGGCCAAGAGACC. The chain recombines TRBV7-3 with TRBJ2-5, with 14 bases that match TRBD2. The CDR3 end is not reached by the read, which stops 3 residues before it; the germline J gene fills it in. The germline CDR1 and CDR2 sequences are SGHTA and FQGTGA. The CDR3 runs 16 residues. The ends lost 4 bases at V and 1 base at J; junction bases unmatched: 2.

This clone came up many times. The read terminates 3 residues before the CDR3 end, so the remaining end is supplied by the germline J gene. The rearrangement links TRBV20-1 to TRBJ2-7; 9 nucleotides match TRBD2. The trim removed 5 bases at V and 4 bases at J, leaving 15 bases unmatched. CDR1 and CDR2 (germline): DFQATT, SNEGSKA (reference sequence). The CDR3 is 16 residues long. The DNA read from the CDR3 is TGCAGTGCTCTTCCTACTGAATTAGCGGGGGTTTACGAG. Translation gives CSALPTELAGVYE. In full, the CDR3 reads CSALPTELAGVYEQYF.

This clone has just a few counts. Given a far larger clone just one base away, this is likely a sequencing read error. The CDR3 bases that were read are TGTGCCAGTAGTATTCGGCGAGTCAGCGACGAG. Its translation is CASSIRRVSDE. The entire CDR3 is CASSIRRVSDEQYF. The J gene is TRBJ2-7, the V gene TRBV19; unclear D gene. The read ends 3 residues before the CDR3 terminus; that terminus is restored from the germline J gene. The germline V gene encodes CDR1 LNHDA and CDR2 SQIVND (reference sequence). V was shortened by 3 bases and J by 5 bases, with 14 bases between the two germline ends. This CDR3 region has 14 residues. The entire variable domain, with the rest obtained from reference TRBV19 and TRBJ2-7, is as follows: DGGITQSPKYLFRKEGQNVTLSCEQNLNHDAMYWYRQDPGQGLRLIYYSQIVNDFQKGDIAEGYSVSREKKESFPLTVTSAQKNPTAFYLCASSIRRVSDEQYFGPGTRLTVT.

This clone has a count of ten or more. The read gets to within 3 residues of the CDR3 end, and the germline J gene fills in the rest. The gene calls are TRBV10-3 and TRBJ1-2; weak D call: TRBD1 (6 bases). CDR1 is ENHRY and CDR2 is SYGVKD in the germline V gene. This CDR3 spans 13 amino acids. CDR3 protein: CATRQDPNYGYTF. CDR3 bases read: TGTGCAACCCGACAGGATCCTAACTATGGC.